This T cell receptor beta chain was obtained from a study of cytomegalovirus exposure and HLA in healthy donors. Study summary: Counted in an early data release were about 80 million unique TCRs from HLA-typed donors.

The CDR3 is 15 residues long. Germline CDR1 and CDR2: SEHNR and FQNEAQ (reference sequence). V shed 1 base and J shed 3 bases, with 12 bases lying between them. This clone was seen more than once but under ten times. Its antigen is not identified. Study-wide results and caveats: Reportedly, a later analysis found an Asian-associated ancestry cluster had fewer N-insertions than the approximately 670-donor mean. Rarity marked most TCR sequences, yet some public TCRs occurred in many donors.

The PCR contained 60 Vbeta and 13 Jbeta primers. Authors' data handling: About 12 million of around 85 million unique TCR beta chains were shared, per a later count. The protocol was immunoSEQ multiplex PCR, while the TCRdb copy is restricted to in-frame clones and leaves out a portion. V and J calls and clone size are given by that table; D and trimming were obtained from the DNA. The profile shows some 150,000 clones, more than 9.5% of them singletons. V and J are TRBV7-9 and TRBJ1-1; D call uncertain. The clonotype was recovered from a man aged 45-65 years in good health and CMV-seronegative. The source material was PBMCs. The CDR3 coding sequence is TGTGCCAGCAGCTTAGGTACACGGGTCGACACTGAAGCTTTCTTT. Protein product: CASSLGTRVDTEAFF.